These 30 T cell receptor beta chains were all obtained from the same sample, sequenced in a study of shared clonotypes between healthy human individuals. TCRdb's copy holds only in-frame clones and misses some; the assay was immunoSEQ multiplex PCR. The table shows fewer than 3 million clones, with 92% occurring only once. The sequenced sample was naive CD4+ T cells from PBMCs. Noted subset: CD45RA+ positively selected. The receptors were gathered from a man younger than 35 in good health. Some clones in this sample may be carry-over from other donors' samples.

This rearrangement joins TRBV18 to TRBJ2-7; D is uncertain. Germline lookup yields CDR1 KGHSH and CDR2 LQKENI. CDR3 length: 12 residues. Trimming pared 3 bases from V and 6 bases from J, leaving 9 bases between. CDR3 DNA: TGTGCCAGCTCACCTCAGGCCGTCGAGCAGTACTTC. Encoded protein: CASSPQAVEQYF. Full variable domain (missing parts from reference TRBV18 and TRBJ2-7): NAGVMQNPRHLVRRRGQEARLRCSPMKGHSHVYWYRQLPEEGLKFMVYLQKENIIDESGMPKERFSAEFPKEGPSILRIQQVVRGDSAAYFCASSPQAVEQYFGPGTRLTVT.

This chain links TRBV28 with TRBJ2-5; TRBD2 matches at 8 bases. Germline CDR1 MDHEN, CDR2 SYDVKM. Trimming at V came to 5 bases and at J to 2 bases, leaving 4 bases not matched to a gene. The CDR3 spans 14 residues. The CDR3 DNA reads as TGTGCCAGCAGTACCAGACTAGCGCAAGAGACCCAGTACTTC. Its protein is CASSTRLAQETQYF.

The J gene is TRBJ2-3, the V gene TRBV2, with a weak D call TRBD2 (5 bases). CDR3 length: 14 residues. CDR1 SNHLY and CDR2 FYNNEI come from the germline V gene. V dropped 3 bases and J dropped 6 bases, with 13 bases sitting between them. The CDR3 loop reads CASSEEDPWDTQYF. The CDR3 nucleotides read TGTGCCAGCAGTGAGGAGGACCCTTGGGATACGCAGTATTTT.

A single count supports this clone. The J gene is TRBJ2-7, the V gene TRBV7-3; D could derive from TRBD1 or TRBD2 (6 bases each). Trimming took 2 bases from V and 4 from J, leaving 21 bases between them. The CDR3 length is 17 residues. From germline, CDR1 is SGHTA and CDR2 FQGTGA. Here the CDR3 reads CASSLLGGGQTSYEQYF. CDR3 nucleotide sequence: TGTGCCAGCAGCTTATTAGGGGGAGGCCAAACTTCTTACGAGCAGTACTTC.

CDR3 nucleotide sequence: TGCGCCAGCAGCCAAGGCGGTGCGGTCGGCCCACATACGCAGTATTTT. Its translation: CASSQGGAVGPHTQYF. The genes are TRBV4-1 and TRBJ2-3, with D uncertain. The CDR3 extends over 16 amino acids. Trimming cost V 1 base and J 7 bases, with 18 bases left between them. Germline assignment: CDR1 MGHRA and CDR2 YSYEKL.

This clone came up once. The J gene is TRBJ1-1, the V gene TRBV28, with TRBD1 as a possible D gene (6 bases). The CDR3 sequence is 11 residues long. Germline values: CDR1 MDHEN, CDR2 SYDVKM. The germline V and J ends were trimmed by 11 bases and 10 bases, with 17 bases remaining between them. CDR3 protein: CALYWGGLAFF. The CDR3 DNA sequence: TGTGCCCTTTACTGGGGGGGCCTAGCTTTCTTT.

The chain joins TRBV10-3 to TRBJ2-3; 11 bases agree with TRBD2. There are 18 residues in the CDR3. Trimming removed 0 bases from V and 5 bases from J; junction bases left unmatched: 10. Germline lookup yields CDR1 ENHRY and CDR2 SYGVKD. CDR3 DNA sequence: TGTGCCATCAGTGAGTCGGTCGTAGCGGGAGGGCGGGGAGATACGCAGTATTTT. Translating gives CAISESVVAGGRGDTQYF.

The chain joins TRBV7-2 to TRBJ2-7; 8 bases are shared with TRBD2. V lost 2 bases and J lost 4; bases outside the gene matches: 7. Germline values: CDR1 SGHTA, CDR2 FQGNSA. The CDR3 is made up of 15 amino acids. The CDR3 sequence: CASSLWASGPYEQYF. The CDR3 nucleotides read TGTGCCAGCAGCTTATGGGCTAGCGGGCCTTACGAGCAGTACTTC. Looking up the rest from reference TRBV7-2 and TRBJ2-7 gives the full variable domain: GAGVSQSPSNKVTEKGKDVELRCDPISGHTALYWYRQSLGQGLEFLIYFQGNSAPDKSGLPSDRFSAERTGGSVSTLTIQRTQQEDSAVYLCASSLWASGPYEQYFGPGTRLTVT.

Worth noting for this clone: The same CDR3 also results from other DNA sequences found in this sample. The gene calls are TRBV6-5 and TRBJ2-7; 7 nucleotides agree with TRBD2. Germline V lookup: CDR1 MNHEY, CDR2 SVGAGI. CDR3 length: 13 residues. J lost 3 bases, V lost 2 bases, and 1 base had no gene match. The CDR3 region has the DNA TGTGCCAGCAGTTACCCGGGGGGCTACGAGCAGTACTTC. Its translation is CASSYPGGYEQYF.

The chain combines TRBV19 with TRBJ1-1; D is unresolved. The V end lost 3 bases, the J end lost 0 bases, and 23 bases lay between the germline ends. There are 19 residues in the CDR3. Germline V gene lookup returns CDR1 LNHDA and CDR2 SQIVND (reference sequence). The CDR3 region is CASSIMNRVQPPLNTEAFF. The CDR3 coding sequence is TGTGCCAGTAGTATTATGAATCGGGTCCAGCCACCCTTGAACACTGAAGCTTTCTTT. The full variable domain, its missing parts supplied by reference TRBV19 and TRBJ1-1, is DGGITQSPKYLFRKEGQNVTLSCEQNLNHDAMYWYRQDPGQGLRLIYYSQIVNDFQKGDIAEGYSVSREKKESFPLTVTSAQKNPTAFYLCASSIMNRVQPPLNTEAFFGQGTRLTVV.

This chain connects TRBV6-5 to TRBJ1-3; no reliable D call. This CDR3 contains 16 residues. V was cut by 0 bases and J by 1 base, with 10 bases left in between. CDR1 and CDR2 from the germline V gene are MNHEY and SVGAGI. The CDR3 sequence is CASSYSRAGSGNTIYF. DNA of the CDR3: TGTGCCAGCAGTTACTCGAGGGCAGGATCTGGAAACACCATATATTTT.

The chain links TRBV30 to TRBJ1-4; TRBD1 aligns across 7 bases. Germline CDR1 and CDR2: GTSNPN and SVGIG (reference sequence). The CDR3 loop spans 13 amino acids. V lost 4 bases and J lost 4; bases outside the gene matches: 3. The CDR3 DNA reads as TGTGCCTGGACGGGACAGAGTAATGAAAAACTGTTTTTT. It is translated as CAWTGQSNEKLFF. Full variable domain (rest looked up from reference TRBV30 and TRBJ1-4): SQTIHQWPATLVQPVGSPLSLECTVEGTSNPNLYWYRQAAGRGLQLLFYSVGIGQISSEVPQNLSASRPQDRQFILSSKKLLLSDSGFYLCAWTGQSNEKLFFGSGTQLSVL.

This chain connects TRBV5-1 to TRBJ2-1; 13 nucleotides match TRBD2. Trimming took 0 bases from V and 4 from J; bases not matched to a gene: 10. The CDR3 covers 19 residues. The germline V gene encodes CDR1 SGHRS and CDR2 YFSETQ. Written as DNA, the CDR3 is TGCGCCAGCAGCTTGGGACTAGCGGGAGGCCCCTCATTATACAATGAGCAGTTCTTC. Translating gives CASSLGLAGGPSLYNEQFF.

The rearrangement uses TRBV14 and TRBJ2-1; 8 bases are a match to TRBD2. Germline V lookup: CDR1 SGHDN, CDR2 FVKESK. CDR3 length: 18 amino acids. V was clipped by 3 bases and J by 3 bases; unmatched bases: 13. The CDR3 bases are TGTGCCAGCAGCCACCCCAAGGGCAGCGGGAGATTCTACAATGAGCAGTTCTTC. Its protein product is CASSHPKGSGRFYNEQFF.

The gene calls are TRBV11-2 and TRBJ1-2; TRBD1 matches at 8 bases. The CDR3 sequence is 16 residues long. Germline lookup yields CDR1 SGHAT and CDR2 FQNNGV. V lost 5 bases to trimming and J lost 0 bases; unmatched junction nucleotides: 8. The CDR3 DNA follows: TGTGCCAGCAGCCGACTCGGGACAGGCACTAACTATGGCTACACCTTC. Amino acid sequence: CASSRLGTGTNYGYTF.

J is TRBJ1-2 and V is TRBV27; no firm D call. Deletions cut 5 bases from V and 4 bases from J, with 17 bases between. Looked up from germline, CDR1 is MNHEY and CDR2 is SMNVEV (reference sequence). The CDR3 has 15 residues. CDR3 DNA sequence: TGTGCCAGCAGTCCCCTGGACGGTAGCTCCTATGGCTACACCTTC. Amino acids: CASSPLDGSSYGYTF.

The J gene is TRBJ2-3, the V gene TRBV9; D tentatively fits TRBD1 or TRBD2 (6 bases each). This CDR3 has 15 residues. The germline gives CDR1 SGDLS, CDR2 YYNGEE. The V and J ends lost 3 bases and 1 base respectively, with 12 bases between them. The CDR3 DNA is TGTGCCAGCAGCGCCGGGGGCGCCGGCACAGATACGCAGTATTTT. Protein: CASSAGGAGTDTQYF.

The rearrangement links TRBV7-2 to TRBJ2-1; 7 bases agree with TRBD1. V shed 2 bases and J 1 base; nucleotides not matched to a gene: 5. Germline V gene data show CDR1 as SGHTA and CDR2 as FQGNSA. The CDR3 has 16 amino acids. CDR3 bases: TGTGCCAGCAGCTTACGAGGGGGCAGGTCCTACAATGAGCAGTTCTTC. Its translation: CASSLRGGRSYNEQFF.

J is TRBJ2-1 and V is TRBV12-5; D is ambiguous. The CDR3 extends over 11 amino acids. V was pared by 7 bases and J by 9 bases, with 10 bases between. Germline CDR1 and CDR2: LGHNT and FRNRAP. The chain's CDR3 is CASAVFSEQFF. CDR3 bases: TGTGCTAGTGCGGTATTCTCTGAGCAGTTCTTC.

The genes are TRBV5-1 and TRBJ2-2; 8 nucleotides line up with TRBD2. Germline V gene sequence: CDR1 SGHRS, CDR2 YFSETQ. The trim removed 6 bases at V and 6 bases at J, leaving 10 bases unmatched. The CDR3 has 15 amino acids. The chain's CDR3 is CASKRGSGSSGELFF. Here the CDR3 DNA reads TGCGCCAGCAAGCGGGGGAGCGGGAGCTCCGGGGAGCTGTTTTTT.

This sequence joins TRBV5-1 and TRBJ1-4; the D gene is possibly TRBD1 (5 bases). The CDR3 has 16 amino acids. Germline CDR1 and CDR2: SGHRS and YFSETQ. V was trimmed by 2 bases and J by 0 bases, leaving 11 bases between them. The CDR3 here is CASSFRQQATNEKLFF. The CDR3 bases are TGCGCCAGCAGCTTCCGACAGCAGGCAACTAATGAAAAACTGTTTTTT.

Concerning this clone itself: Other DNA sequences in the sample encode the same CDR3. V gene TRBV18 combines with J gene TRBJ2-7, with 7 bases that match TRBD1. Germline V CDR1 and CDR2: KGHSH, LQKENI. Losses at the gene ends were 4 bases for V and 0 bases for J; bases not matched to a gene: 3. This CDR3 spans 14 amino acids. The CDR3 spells CASSLGQSSYEQYF. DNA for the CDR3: TGTGCCAGCTCACTGGGACAGAGCTCCTACGAGCAGTACTTC. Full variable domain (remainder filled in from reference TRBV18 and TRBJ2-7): NAGVMQNPRHLVRRRGQEARLRCSPMKGHSHVYWYRQLPEEGLKFMVYLQKENIIDESGMPKERFSAEFPKEGPSILRIQQVVRGDSAAYFCASSLGQSSYEQYFGPGTRLTVT.

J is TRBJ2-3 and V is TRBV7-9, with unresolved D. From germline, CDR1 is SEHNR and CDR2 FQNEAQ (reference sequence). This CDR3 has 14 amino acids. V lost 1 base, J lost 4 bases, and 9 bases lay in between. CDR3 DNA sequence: TGTGCCAGCAGCTTAGATCCAGGACCAGATACGCAGTATTTT. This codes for CASSLDPGPDTQYF.

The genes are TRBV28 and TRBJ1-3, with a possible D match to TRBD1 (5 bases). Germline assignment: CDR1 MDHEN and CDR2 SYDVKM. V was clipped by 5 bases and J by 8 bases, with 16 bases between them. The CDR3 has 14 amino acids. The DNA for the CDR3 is TGTGCCAGCAGTCTGGGACGGCGTGGGTACACCATATATTTT. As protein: CASSLGRRGYTIYF.

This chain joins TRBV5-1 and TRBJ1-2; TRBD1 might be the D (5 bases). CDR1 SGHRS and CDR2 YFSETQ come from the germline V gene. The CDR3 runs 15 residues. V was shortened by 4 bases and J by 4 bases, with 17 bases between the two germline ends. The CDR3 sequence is CASSPQPGTGYGYTF. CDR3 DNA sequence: TGCGCCAGCAGCCCACAACCGGGGACGGGCTATGGCTACACCTTC.

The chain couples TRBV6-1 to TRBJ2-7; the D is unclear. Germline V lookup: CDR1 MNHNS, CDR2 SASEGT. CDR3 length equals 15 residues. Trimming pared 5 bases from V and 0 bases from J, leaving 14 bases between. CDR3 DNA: TGTGCCAGCAGTTTAAACTCGGCTGGCTCCTACGAGCAGTACTTC. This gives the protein CASSLNSAGSYEQYF.

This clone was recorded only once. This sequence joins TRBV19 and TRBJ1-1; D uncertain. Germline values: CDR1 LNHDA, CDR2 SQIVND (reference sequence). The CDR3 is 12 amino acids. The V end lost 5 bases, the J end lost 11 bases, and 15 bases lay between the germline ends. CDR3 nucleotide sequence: TGTGCCAGTAGTGGGCCGAGACTTCGGGCTTTCTTT. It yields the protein CASSGPRLRAFF.

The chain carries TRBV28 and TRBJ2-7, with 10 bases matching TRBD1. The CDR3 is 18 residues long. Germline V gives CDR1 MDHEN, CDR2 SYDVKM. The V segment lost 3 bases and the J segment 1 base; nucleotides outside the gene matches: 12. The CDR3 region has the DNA TGTGCCAGCAGTTTCTTCCACCGACAGGGGGCAAGGTCCTACGAGCAGTACTTC. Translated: CASSFFHRQGARSYEQYF.

This chain's CDR3 is CASSVADGHNEQFF. The CDR3 DNA follows: TGTGCCAGCAGTGTAGCGGACGGGCACAATGAGCAGTTCTTC. The chain joins TRBV28 to TRBJ2-1, with a tentative D call TRBD2 (6 bases). V gave up 5 bases and J gave up 5 bases, with 13 bases separating them. This CDR3 has 14 amino acids. The germline V gene has CDR1 MDHEN and CDR2 SYDVKM.

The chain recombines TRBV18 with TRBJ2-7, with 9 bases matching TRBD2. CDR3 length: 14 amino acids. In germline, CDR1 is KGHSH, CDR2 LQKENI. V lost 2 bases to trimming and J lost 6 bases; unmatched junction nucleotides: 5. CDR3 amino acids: CASSPVAGVAEQYF. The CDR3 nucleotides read TGTGCCAGCTCACCAGTAGCGGGAGTTGCCGAGCAGTACTTC.